This paragraph covers one T cell receptor beta chain sequence. This sample was taken from a study of early T cells in non-severe SARS-CoV-2 infection. Study at large: Sequencing used unsorted whole-blood bulk RNA, so chains lack pairing.

The CDR3 has 11 residues. Trimming shortened V by 2 bases and J by 5 bases, and 6 bases separated the two germline ends. Germline CDR1 and CDR2: DFQATT and SNEGSKA (reference sequence). TCRdb re-analysed the 5' RACE reads in MiXCR, keeping a single row per CDR3 protein. The table records tens of thousands of distinct CDR3 sequences, 15% of them present only once. The specimen sequenced was whole blood. The rearrangement joins TRBV20-1 to TRBJ2-5; D is unclear. The sequence was obtained from an adult who was a healthcare worker with PCR-confirmed SARS-CoV-2 infection or an uninfected control (not recorded which). The chain's CDR3 is CSARSGETQYF. CDR3 coding DNA: TGCAGTGCTAGATCCGGGGAGACCCAGTACTTC.